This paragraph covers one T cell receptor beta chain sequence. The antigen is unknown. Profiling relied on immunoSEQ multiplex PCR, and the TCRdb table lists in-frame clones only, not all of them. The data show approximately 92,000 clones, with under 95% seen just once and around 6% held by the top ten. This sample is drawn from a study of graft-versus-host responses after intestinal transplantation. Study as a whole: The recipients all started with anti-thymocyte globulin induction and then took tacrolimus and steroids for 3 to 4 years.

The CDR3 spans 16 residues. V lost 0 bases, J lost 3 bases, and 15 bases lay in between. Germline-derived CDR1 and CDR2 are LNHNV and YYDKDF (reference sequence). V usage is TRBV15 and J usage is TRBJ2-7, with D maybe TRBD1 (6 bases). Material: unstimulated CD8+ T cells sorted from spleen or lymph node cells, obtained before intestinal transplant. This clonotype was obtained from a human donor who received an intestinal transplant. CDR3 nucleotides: TGTGCCACCAGCAGAGATCAGGGGCAGGGCGTCTACGAGCAGTACTTC. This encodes CATSRDQGQGVYEQYF.